A single T cell receptor beta chain is shown here with its context. The antigen remains unidentified. Distinct nucleotide sequences in the sample also encode this CDR3. The method was immunoSEQ multiplex PCR; TCRdb's version includes in-frame clones alone and lacks a portion of them. The sample carries about 680,000 clones, about 91% recorded once. The naive CD8 fraction comprised CD45RO-negative cells positively selected for CCR7 and excluded terminally differentiated effector memory CD45RA+ cells. Those who donated were healthy HIV-negative adults, with no recent acute infections or vaccinations reported. The donors were all Caucasian adults (living in Nashville, Tennessee). The data were obtained in a study of shared clonotypes between healthy human individuals. Findings of the study overall: Specimens sampled were limited to blood, with tissue repertoires likely differing.

This CDR3 has 13 residues. The germline V gene encodes CDR1 SEHNR and CDR2 FQNEAQ (reference sequence). V lost 5 bases and J 5 bases, leaving 12 bases between the germline ends. The chain uses TRBV7-9 and TRBJ2-5; no clear D. The clonotype comes from a man aged 25-45 years in good health. The sequencing input was naive CD8+ T cells sorted from blood. The CDR3 loop reads CASSPEAQETQYF. The CDR3 DNA reads as TGTGCCAGCAGCCCAGAGGCGCAGGAGACCCAGTACTTC. Filled out from reference TRBV7-9 and TRBJ2-5, the complete variable domain reads DTGVSQNPRHKITKRGQNVTFRCDPISEHNRLYWYRQTLGQGPEFLTYFQNEAQLEKSRLLSDRFSAERPKGSFSTLEIQRTEQGDSAMYLCASSPEAQETQYFGPGTRLLVL.